The sample holds many counts of the clone carrying this TCR beta chain. The antigen is unknown. Germline DNA was also extracted, while the blood RNA originated from unsorted whole blood. The data were obtained in a study of tumor-infiltrating lymphocytes in primary liver carcinoma. Study-level information: Staging of the tumors gave T1-T3 N0M0, with widths of about 4 to 10 cm. Samples had roughly 3.65 to 8 million productive TCRbeta reads, comparable between tissue types.

Constant-region priming of 500 ng total RNA yielded TCR beta cDNA. A slightly modified ARM-PCR protocol with three nested multiplex PCR rounds produced these TCR beta libraries. Running approximately 10 cycles apiece, the first two PCR rounds relied on TRBV1-TRBV30 forward primers together with a C-beta reverse primer. TCRdb recomputed calls from the multiplex PCR reads with MiXCR, one row per CDR3 protein. The sample has about 320,000 distinct CDR3 sequences, roughly two thirds seen once; the top ten hold roughly 8.6%. This CDR3 is built from 15 residues. Germline V CDR1 and CDR2: MNHNY, SVGAGI (reference sequence). Trimming shortened V by 4 bases and J by 3 bases, and 15 bases separated the two germline ends. Study-wide results and caveats: Blood's top-250-clone fraction was significantly lower than that of tumors (p = 0.039).

This sequence was found in a man aged 40-50 years with primary liver carcinoma and hepatitis B virus infection. The sample was peripheral blood. This chain connects TRBV6-6 to TRBJ1-1; the D gene is possibly TRBD1 (6 bases). The CDR3 DNA follows: TGTGCCAGCAGTTCGCAGGGGCGCGGGCACACTGAAGCTTTCTTT. It yields the protein CASSSQGRGHTEAFF.